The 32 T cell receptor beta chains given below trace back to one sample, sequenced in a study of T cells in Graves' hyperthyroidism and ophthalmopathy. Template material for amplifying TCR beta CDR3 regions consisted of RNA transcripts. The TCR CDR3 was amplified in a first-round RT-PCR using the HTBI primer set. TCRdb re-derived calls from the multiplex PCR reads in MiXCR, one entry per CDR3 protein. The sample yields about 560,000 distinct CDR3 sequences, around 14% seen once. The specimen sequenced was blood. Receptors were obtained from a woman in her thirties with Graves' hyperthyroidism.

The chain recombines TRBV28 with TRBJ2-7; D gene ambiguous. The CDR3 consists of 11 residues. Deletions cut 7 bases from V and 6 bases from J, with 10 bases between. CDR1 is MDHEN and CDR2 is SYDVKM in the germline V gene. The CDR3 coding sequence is TGTGCCAGCACCCACGTCGTCGAGCAGTACTTC. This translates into CASTHVVEQYF. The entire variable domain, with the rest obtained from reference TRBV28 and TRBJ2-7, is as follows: DVKVTQSSRYLVKRTGEKVFLECVQDMDHENMFWYRQDPGLGLRLIYFSYDVKMKEKGDIPEGYSVSREKKERFSLILESASTNQTSMYLCASTHVVEQYFGPGTRLTVT.

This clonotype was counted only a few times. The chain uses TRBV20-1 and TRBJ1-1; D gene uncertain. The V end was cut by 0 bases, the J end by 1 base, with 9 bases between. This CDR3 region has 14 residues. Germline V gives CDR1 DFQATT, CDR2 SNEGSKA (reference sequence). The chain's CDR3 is CSARDHGENTEAFF. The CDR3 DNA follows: TGCAGTGCTAGAGATCACGGTGAGAACACTGAAGCTTTCTTT.

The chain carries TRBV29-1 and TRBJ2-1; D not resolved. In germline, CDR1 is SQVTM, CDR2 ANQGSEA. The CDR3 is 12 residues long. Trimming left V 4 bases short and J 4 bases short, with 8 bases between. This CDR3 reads CSVGAAYNEQFF. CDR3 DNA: TGCAGCGTTGGTGCGGCTTACAATGAGCAGTTCTTC.

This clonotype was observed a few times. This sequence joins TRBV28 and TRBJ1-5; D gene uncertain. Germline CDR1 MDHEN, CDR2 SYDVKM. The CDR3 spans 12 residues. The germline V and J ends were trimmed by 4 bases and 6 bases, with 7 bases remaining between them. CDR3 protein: CASSSGFQPQHF. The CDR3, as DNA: TGTGCCAGCAGTTCCGGATTTCAGCCCCAGCATTTT.

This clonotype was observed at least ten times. As DNA, the CDR3 is TGTGCCAGCAGCCAAGATTTTGGAGTCTCTCGCACAGATACGCAGTATTTT. Its translation: CASSQDFGVSRTDTQYF. The V gene is TRBV14, the J gene TRBJ2-3; D remains unclear. The V end was cut by 0 bases, the J end by 1 base, with 14 bases between. Germline values: CDR1 SGHDN, CDR2 FVKESK. The CDR3 covers 17 residues.

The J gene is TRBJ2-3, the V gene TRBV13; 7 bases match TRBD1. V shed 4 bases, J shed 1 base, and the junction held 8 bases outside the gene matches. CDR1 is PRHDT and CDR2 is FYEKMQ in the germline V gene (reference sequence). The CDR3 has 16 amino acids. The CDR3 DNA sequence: TGTGCCAGCAGCTCCAGGGACAGCCTGGGCACAGATACGCAGTATTTT. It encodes CASSSRDSLGTDTQYF.

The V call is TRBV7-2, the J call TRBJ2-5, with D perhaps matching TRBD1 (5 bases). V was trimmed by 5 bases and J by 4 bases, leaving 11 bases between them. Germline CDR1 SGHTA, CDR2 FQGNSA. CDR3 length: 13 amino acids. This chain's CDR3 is CASSELRVETQYF. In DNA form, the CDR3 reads TGTGCCAGCAGCGAACTCAGGGTAGAGACCCAGTACTTC.

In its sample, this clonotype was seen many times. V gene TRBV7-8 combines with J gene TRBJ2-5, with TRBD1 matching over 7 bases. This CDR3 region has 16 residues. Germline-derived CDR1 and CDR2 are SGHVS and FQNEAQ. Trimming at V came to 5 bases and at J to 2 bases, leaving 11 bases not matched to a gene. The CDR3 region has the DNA TGTGCCAGCAGCACATCTACCGGGACAGAACAAGAGACCCAGTACTTC. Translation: CASSTSTGTEQETQYF.

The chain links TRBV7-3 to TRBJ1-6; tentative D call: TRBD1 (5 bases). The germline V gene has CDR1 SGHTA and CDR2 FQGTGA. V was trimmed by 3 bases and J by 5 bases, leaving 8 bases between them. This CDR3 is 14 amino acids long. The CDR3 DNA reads TGTGCCAGCAGCTTGACAGTAAATAATTCACCCCTCCACTTT. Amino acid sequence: CASSLTVNNSPLHF. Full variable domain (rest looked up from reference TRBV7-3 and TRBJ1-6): GAGVSQTPSNKVTEKGKYVELRCDPISGHTALYWYRQSLGQGPEFLIYFQGTGAADDSGLPNDRFFAVRPEGSVSTLKIQRTERGDSAVYLCASSLTVNNSPLHFGNGTRLTVT.

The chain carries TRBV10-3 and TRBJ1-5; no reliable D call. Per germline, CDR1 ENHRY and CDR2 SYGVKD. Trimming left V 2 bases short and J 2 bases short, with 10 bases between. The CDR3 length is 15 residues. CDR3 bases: TGTGCCATCAGTGAGAATACTCTCGGCAATCAGCCCCAGCATTTT. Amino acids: CAISENTLGNQPQHF.

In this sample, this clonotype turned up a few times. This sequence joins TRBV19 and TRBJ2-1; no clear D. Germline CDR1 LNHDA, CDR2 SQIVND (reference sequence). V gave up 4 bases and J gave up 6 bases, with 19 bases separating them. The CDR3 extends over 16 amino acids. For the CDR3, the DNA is TGTGCCAGTAGTACAGGATCGGCCTTTGGTGGCAATGAGCAGTTCTTC. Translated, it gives CASSTGSAFGGNEQFF.

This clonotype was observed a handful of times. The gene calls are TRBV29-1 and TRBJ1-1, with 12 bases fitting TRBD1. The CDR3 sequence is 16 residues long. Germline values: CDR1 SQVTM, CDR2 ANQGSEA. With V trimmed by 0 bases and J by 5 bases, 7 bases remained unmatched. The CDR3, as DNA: TGCAGCGTTGAAGATTGGGACAGGGGGCGATGGACTGAAGCTTTCTTT. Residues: CSVEDWDRGRWTEAFF.

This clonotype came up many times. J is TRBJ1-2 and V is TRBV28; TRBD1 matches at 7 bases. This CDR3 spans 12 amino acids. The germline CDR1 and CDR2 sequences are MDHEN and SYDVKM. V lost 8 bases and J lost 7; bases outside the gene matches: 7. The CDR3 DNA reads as TGTGCCAGCTACGAGGGGGCAGGTGGCTACACCTTC. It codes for CASYEGAGGYTF.

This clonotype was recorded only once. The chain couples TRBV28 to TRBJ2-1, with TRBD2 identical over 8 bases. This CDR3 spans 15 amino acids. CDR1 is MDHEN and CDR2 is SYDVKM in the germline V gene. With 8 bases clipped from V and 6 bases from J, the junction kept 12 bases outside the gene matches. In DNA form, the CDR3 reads TGTGCCAGCCATCGTCGGGAGGGCCTTGCCAATGAGCAGTTCTTC. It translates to CASHRREGLANEQFF.

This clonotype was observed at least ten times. The CDR3 DNA follows: TGTGCCAGCAGTACAGGACATAGGGAGCAGTACTTC. Amino acids: CASSTGHREQYF. The chain joins TRBV28 to TRBJ2-7; D perhaps matches TRBD1 (5 bases). Trimming stripped 5 bases from V and 7 bases from J, with 12 bases between. The CDR3 spans 12 residues. Germline CDR1 reads MDHEN; CDR2 reads SYDVKM.

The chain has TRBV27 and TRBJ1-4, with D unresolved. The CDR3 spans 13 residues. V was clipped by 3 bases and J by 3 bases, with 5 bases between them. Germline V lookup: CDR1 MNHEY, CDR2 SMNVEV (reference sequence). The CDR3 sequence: CASSFTPNEKLFF. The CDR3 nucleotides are TGTGCCAGCAGTTTTACCCCTAATGAAAAACTGTTTTTT.

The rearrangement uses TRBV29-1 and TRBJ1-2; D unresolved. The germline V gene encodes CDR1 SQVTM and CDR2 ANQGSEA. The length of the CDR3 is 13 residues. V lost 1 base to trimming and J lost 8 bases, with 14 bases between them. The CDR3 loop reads CSVEVGLTDGYTF. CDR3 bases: TGCAGCGTTGAAGTAGGACTCACGGACGGCTACACCTTC.

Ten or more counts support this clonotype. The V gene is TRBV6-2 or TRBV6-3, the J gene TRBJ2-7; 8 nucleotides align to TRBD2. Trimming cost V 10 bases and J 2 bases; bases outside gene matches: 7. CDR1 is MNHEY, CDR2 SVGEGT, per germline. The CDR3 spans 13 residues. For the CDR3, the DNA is TGTGCCACCTCCGGGACTAGGGCCTACGAGCAGTACTTC. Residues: CATSGTRAYEQYF.

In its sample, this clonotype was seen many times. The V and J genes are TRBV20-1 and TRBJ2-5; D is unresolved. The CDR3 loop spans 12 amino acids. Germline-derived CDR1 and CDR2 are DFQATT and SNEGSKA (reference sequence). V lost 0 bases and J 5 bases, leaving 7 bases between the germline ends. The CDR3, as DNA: TGCAGTGCTAGAGATACCGGGGAGACCCAGTACTTC. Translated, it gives CSARDTGETQYF.

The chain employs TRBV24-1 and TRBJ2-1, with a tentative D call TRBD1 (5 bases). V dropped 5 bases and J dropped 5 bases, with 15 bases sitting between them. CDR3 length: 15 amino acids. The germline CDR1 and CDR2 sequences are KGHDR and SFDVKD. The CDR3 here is CATSVRATLNNEQFF. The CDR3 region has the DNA TGTGCCACCAGTGTCAGGGCCACGTTGAACAATGAGCAGTTCTTC.

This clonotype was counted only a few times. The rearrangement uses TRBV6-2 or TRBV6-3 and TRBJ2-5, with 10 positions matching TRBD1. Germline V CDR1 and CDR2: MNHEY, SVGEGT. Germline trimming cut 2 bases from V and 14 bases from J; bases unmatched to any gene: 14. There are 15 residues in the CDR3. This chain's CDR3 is CASSYQGGTGVLHYF. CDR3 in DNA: TGTGCCAGCAGTTACCAGGGCGGGACAGGGGTTCTTCATTACTTC.

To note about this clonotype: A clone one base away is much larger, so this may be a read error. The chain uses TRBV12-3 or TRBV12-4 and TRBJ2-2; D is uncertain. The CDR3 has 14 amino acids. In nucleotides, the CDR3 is TGTGCCGGCAGTTTAGGTCACGACACCGGGGAGCTGTTTTTT. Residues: CAGSLGHDTGELFF.

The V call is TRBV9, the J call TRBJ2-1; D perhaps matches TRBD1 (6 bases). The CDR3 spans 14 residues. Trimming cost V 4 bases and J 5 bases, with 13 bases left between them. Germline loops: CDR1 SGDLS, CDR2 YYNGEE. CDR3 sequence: CASSPGHRNNEQFF. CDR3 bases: TGTGCCAGCAGCCCGGGACACCGAAACAATGAGCAGTTCTTC.

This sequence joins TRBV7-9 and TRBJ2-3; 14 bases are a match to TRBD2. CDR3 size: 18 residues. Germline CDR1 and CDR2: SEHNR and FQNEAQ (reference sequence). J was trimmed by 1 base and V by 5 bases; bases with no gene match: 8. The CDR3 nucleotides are TGTGCCAGCAGCACGGGACTAGCGGGAGTTAGGGGCACAGATACGCAGTATTTT. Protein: CASSTGLAGVRGTDTQYF. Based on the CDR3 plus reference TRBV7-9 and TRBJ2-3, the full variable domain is DTGVSQNPRHKITKRGQNVTFRCDPISEHNRLYWYRQTLGQGPEFLTYFQNEAQLEKSRLLSDRFSAERPKGSFSTLEIQRTEQGDSAMYLCASSTGLAGVRGTDTQYFGPGTRLTVL.

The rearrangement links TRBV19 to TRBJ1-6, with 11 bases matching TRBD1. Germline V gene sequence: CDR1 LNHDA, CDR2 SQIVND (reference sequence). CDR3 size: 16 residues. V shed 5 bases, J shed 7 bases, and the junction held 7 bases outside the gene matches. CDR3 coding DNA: TGTGCCAGTAGTGTGGGACAGGGGGTATTGAATTCACCCCTCCACTTT. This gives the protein CASSVGQGVLNSPLHF.

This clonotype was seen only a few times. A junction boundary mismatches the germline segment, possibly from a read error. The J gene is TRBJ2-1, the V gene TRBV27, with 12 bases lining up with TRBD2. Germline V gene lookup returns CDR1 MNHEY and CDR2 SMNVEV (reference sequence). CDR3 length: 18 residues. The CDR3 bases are TGTGCCAGCAGTTTAGGGCTAGCGGGAGGGAGCTCCTACAGTGAGCAGTTCTTC. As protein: CASSLGLAGGSSYSEQFF.

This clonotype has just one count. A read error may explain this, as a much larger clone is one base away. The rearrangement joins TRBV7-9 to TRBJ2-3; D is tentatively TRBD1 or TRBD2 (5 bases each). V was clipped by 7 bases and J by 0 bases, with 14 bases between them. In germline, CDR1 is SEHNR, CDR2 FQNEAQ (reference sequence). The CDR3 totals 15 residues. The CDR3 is CASNTRGASTDTQYF. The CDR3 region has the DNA TGTGCCAGCAACACGCGAGGGGCTAGCACAGATACGCAGTATTTT.

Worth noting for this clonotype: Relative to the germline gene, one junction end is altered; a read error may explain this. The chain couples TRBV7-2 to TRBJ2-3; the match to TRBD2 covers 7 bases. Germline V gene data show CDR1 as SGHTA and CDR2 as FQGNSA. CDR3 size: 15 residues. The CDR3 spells CAISPQRGRTDTQYF. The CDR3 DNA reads TGTGCCATCAGCCCTCAGCGGGGTCGCACAGATACGCAGTATTTT.

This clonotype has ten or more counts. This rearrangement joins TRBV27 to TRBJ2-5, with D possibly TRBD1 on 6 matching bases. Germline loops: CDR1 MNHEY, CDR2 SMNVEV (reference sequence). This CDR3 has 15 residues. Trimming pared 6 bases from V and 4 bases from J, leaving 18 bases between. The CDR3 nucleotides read TGTGCCAGCAGCTCACAGGGTTCGCGTGGAGAGACCCAGTACTTC. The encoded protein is CASSSQGSRGETQYF.

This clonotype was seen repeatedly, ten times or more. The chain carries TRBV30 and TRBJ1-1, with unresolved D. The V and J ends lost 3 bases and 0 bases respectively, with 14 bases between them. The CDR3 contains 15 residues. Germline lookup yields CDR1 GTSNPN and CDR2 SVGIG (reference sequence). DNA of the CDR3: TGTGCCTGGAGCCCCGCAGGACTCATGAACACTGAAGCTTTCTTT. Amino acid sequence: CAWSPAGLMNTEAFF.

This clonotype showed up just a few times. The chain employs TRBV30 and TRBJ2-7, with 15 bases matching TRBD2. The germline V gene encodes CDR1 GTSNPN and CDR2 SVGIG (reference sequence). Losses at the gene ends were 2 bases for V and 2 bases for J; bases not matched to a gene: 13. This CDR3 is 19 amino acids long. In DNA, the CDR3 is TGTGCCTGGAGTTTACCATGGACTAGCGGGAGGGCCGGGACCTACGAGCAGTACTTC. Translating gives CAWSLPWTSGRAGTYEQYF.

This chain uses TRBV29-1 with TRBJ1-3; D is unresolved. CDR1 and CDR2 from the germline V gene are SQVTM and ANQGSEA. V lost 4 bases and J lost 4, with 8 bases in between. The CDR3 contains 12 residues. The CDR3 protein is CSVVQAGNTIYF. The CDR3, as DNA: TGCAGCGTTGTCCAAGCCGGAAACACCATATATTTT.